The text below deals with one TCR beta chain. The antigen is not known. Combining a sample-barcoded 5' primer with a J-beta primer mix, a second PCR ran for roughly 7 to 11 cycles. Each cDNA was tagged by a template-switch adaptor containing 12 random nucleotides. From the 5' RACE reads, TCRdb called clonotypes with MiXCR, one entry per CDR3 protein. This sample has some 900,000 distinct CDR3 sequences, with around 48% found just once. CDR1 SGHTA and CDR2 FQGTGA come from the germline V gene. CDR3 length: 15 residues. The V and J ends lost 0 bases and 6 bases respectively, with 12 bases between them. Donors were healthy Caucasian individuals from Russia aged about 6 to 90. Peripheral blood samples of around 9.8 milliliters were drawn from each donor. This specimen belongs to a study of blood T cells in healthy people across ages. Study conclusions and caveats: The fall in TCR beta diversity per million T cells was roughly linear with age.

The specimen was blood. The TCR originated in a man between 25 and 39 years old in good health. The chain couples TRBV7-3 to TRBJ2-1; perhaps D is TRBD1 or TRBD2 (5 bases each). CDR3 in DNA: TGTGCCAGCAGCTTAACCATGTCGGGGCCCAATGAGCAGTTCTTC. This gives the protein CASSLTMSGPNEQFF.